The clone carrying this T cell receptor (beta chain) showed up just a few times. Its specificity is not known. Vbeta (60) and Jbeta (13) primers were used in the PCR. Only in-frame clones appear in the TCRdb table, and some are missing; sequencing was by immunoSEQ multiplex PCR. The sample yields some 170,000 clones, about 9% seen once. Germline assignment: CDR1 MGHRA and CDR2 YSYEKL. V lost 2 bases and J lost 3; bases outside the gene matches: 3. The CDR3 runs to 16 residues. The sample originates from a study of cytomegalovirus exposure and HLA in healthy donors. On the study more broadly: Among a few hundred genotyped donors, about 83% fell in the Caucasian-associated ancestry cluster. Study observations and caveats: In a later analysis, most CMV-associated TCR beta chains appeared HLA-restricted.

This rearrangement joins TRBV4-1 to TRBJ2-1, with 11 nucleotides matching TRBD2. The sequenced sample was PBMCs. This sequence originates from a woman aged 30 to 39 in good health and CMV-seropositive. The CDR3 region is CASSQWGTSGYNEQFF. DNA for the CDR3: TGCGCCAGCAGCCAATGGGGGACTAGCGGCTACAATGAGCAGTTCTTC.